This T cell receptor beta chain is from a study of cytomegalovirus exposure and HLA in healthy donors (dated by TCRdb to about 2017). The study in broad terms: According to an earlier analysis of 587 of the donors, about 179 million T cells yielded 90 million to 130 million unique TCR beta sequences and 250 to 350 Gb of sequence data. Every repertoire in the discovery cohort had been generated on one and the same sequencing platform. A later analysis re-analyzed previously published TCR beta repertoires from roughly 690 donors and added high-resolution HLA genotyping to study TCR occurrence patterns. The study was designed to test whether signatures of past pathogen exposure could be identified by cataloging public T cell receptors. An earlier analysis of approximately 580 of the donors used high-throughput TCR beta sequencing to judge whether each TCR beta V gene segment behaved as functional or pseudogenic. To predict cytomegalovirus infection status, the study brought together high-throughput TCR immunosequencing, statistical association of individual TCRs with disease status, and machine learning. Among roughly 400 genotyped donors of the cohort, an average of approximately 200,000 unique TCR beta nucleotide sequences was sequenced per donor, of which roughly 17% were non-productive. A separate validation cohort of more than 100 different subjects was used in addition to the approximately 700-subject first cohort. Genome-wide SNP genotypes for about 55% of the 666 donors were used in a later genetic analysis, which treated that subset as a discovery cohort. The genetic ancestry cluster associated with self-reported Caucasian donors included roughly four fifths of the roughly 360 genotyped donors. The study used immunosequencing to profile the T cell repertoires of 670 or so subjects and linked those repertoires to cytomegalovirus serostatus. Donor age, sex, ethnicity and CMV serostatus were compiled alongside the repertoire data. An early release covering 550 to 650 HLA-typed donors comprised approximately 300 gigabases of sequencing data and roughly 85 million unique TCR sequences. Roughly five DR-DQ haplotypes were treated as single units for association and clustering because of strong linkage in the cohort. Typing coverage differed by locus: A, B, C, DRB1 and DQB1 were typed in about 629-640 donors, DQA1 in 500 to 550, DPA1 in some 610, and DPB1 in around 490. In the later analysis, no new phenotypic data were used to find candidate immune exposures; instead, reliance was placed on TCR beta sequences and their occurrence across donors. HLA typing included class I and class II loci at four-digit resolution. On the study overall, not on this receptor specifically: A later genetic analysis associated a missense DCLRE1C variant with V-gene and J-gene trimming of TCR beta chains, and an independent cohort replicated the association. A further reported finding was that TCR beta sequences accurately predicted the HLA-A and HLA-B alleles for most subjects in the first cohort. This cohort had only TCR beta chains sequenced, and the lack of alpha or paired-chain data limited which features could be detected. Some IMGT-functional V segments, including TRBV6-2 and TRBV6-3, could not be told apart with the 87-base-pair reads, so those segments were excluded. Compared with the approximately 710-donor mean, donors in an Asian-associated ancestry cluster had fewer N-insertions in productive TCRs, according to a later genetic analysis. In vitro tests confirmed that three of the cytomegalovirus-associated TCR beta chains recognize cytomegalovirus antigens. In an earlier analysis of 500 to 650 of the donors, most TCR beta V segments appeared in productive rearrangements about 87% or about 30% of the time, broadly matching IMGT annotations. For the cohort, immune exposure information was limited to CMV serostatus. In a later analysis, several top co-occurrence clusters were reported to appear linked to parvovirus B19, influenza, CMV and Epstein-Barr virus. Compared with equally common non-associated chains, HLA-associated TCR beta chains in a later analysis were more clonally expanded and had lower generation probabilities. Most TCR sequences were observed very rarely across donors, whereas some public TCRs were present in many individuals. The authors suggested that the approach could potentially be generalized to other disease states and immunological phenotypes. In a later analysis, about 16,000 TCR beta sequences were associated with specific HLA alleles at a false discovery rate of 0.05. A group of highly shared sequence variants was considered likely to be a technical artifact of the sequencing pipeline. Roughly uniform sequencing depth across donors was assumed in presence/absence analyses, although this assumption may not hold. The classifier was reported to diagnose cytomegalovirus status with high specificity and sensitivity in both the original and validation cohorts. In a later analysis, TCR association rates were found to vary across HLA loci, with the most associated TCRs seen for DRB1 alleles and the fewest for HLA-C alleles. In the study, 164 TCR beta chains were listed as associated with cytomegalovirus. Correlated functional status among segregating V segments might reflect linkage disequilibrium, but an unknown experimental factor could not be ruled out. Because some donors lacked HLA typing at each locus, the association tests relied only on the typed subset. In a later analysis, most CMV-associated TCR beta chains were found to appear HLA-restricted, with HLA associations seemingly driven largely by CMV exposure. Assigning TCR associations to individual alleles was difficult when HLA alleles, especially DR and DQ, strongly co-occurred. Because counts were too low, around 17 rarely observed V segments, including chromosome 9 orphons, were left out of the earlier analysis of 500 to 750 of the donors.

The library was produced with the immunoSEQ multiplex PCR assay. A mixture of 60 forward primers for TCR Vbeta segments and 13 reverse primers for TCR Jbeta segments was used in the multiplex PCR. The CDR3 region of rearranged TCR beta genes was amplified from genomic DNA by a multiplex PCR assay. Amplified TCR beta libraries were sequenced as 87-base-pair reads on the Illumina HiSeq System. Regarding the original processing steps: Across the 700 or so repertoires, a later analysis counted 78 million or so unique TCR beta chains, 9.5 million to 12 million of which were shared by at least two donors. Raw reads were error-corrected and collapsed into unique sequences by a nearest-neighbor algorithm in which closely related sequences were merged to remove PCR and sequencing errors. V, D and J gene segments were assigned by aligning CDR3 sequences to IMGT reference sequences. For a sequence to be retained, a match of at least six nucleotides to both a V gene segment and a J gene segment was required. A rearrangement counted as productive if the CDR3 had no stop codons and remained in frame with V and J, and every other rearrangement counted as non-productive. Following IMGT convention, CDR3 was defined as the stretch from the second conserved V-encoded cysteine to the conserved J-encoded phenylalanine. The earlier analysis of about 620 of the donors excluded sequences that lacked an unambiguous match to a single V gene segment. An earlier analysis of 587 of the donors called V segments functional above 56.7% productive rearrangements and segregating when the between-donor standard deviation exceeded 5%. A statistical classification framework was built for diagnosing cytomegalovirus status from the catalog of TCR beta chain sequences. A later analysis assigned V and J genes by comparing TCR nucleotide sequences with IMGT/GENE-DB human TR gene sequences. The TCRdist pipeline was used in a later analysis to assign CDR3 sequences and most-parsimonious VDJ recombination scenarios. In a later analysis, each TCR beta chain was defined by its CDR3 amino acid sequence together with its V-gene family, and reads without a unique V-gene family were excluded. A later analysis removed 550 to 700 highly shared, low-generation-probability nucleotide sequences to deal with suspected cross-contamination and a sequencing artifact. For each public chain, a later analysis derived a clonal expansion index from normalized ranks of inferred template counts within each repertoire. A later analysis computed generation probabilities with a VDJ recombination model fitted to out-of-frame rearrangements, and checked the results against IGoR. Hypergeometric tests were used in a later analysis to score TCR-TCR, TCR-HLA and TCR-CMV co-occurrence, with a repertoire-size bias correction applied to the TCR pairs. To estimate false discovery rates, a later analysis permuted the HLA or CMV assignments 20 times. In a later analysis, co-occurring TCRs were grouped using DBSCAN, and TCRdist sequence similarity was added for clustering within HLA-allele-positive subsets. Repertoires with fewer than 30,000 or more than 120,000 public chains were left out of co-occurrence clustering, as were five repertoires with anomalous nucleotide sharing. TCRdb limited this immuneACCESS table to in-frame rearrangements with V and J called. A share of clones is missing; checked studies link under half to unresolved V genes, and the rest is unexplained. D and trimming come from the DNA, and the V and J calls and clone size come from that table. The sample records 110,000 to 150,000 clones, 65% to 80% of which are singletons. The leading ten clones occupy approximately 3.8% of the sample.

V was cut back by 0 bases and J by 1 base, leaving a gap of 14 bases between them. Taken from cysteine to phenylalanine, the CDR3 has 16 residues. The only DNA kept is the CDR3, 48 bases in frame from the first base. Based on the germline V gene, the CDR1 and CDR2 sequences are SGHRS and YFSETQ. Note on this clone: No antigen is known for it. Within one base of it there is no much larger clone, and no base qualities were kept.

The cohort comprised more than 550 healthy bone marrow donors. At the time of sampling, every cohort member was nominally healthy, though immune exposures that went unrecorded were likely present. The donor tested CMV seronegative, placing the donor among the 350 or so seronegative members of the cohort. A peripheral blood sample was collected from each donor, and TCR beta sequencing was performed on peripheral blood mononuclear cells. The Qiagen DNeasy Blood Extraction Kit was used to extract genomic DNA from the blood cell samples. Recombination linked TRBV5-1 to TRBJ2-7; D gene: possibly TRBD2, on 6 matching bases. The sequence came from a male donor in good health and CMV-seronegative. What was sequenced was PBMCs. The sequence in DNA is TGCGCCAGCAGCTTGGCTCCCGGGACTCCTTCCTACGAGCAGTACTTC. This encodes CASSLAPGTPSYEQYF.